The clone carrying this T cell receptor (beta chain) was found once. Its matching antigen is unknown. This entry belongs to a study of OX40 agonist ivuxolimab in advanced cancers. Study-wide context: Three patients responded partially, comprising one with hepatocellular carcinoma and two with cutaneous melanoma.

Germline V lookup: CDR1 SGHRS, CDR2 YFSETQ. The CDR3 has 14 residues. V was trimmed by 0 bases and J by 2 bases, leaving 8 bases between them. Overall study findings and caveats: Averaging showed that CD8+ T cells had more expanded clones than CD4+ did.

Repertoires were generated with immunoSEQ multiplex PCR, while TCRdb's copy carries only in-frame clones and drops some. The top ten clones hold about 1% of a sample with about 58,000 clones, roughly 84% of them seen once. The V and J genes are TRBV5-1 and TRBJ1-2; D gene ambiguous. The receptor comes from an adult with an advanced solid tumor such as melanoma, head and neck, liver or kidney cancer. The sample here was CD4+ or CD8+ T cells sorted from blood, taken in a trial of the OX40 agonist ivuxolimab. CDR3 sequence: CASSLVGDNYGYTF. In DNA form, the CDR3 reads TGCGCCAGCAGCTTGGTGGGTGACAACTATGGCTACACCTTC.